This TCR beta chain was sequenced during a study of T-cell memory formation after mild COVID-19. This clonotype was picked up many times. V trimming: 3 bases; J trimming: 2 bases; junction bases outside the gene matches: 3. Germline lookup yields CDR1 SGHRS and CDR2 YFSETQ. This CDR3 region has 15 residues. The authors produced TCR alpha and TCR beta cDNA libraries with sample barcodes and UMIs by 5'RACE using constant-segment primers. Via MiXCR, TCRdb re-called the 5' RACE reads, giving one row per CDR3 protein. The data show hundreds of thousands of distinct CDR3 sequences, with about a sixth seen just once and 12% held by the top ten.

The chain links TRBV5-1 to TRBJ2-1; 9 bases are a match to TRBD1. This sequence originates from an adult woman who had mild COVID-19 (a few samples of this study predate the infection). Cell type and time point are not known. The specimen sequenced was PBMCs or a T cell subset sorted from them (not recorded which). CDR3 region: CASSSTGGTYNEQFF. DNA of the CDR3: TGCGCCAGCAGCTCGACAGGGGGAACCTACAATGAGCAGTTCTTC.